This T cell receptor (beta chain) was captured by sequencing in a study of CD8 T cells in ankylosing spondylitis. In its sample, this clonotype was seen many times. What it binds is not known. Study-level points and caveats: It was reported that disease-linked clones were significantly enriched in matched ankylosing spondylitis synovial fluid. Some of these motif variants have turned up before, in reports on reactive arthritis synovial fluid and blood. Made up of several highly homologous variants, a TCR beta motif appeared characteristic of ankylosing spondylitis blood.

Library preparation for TCR beta used quantitative 5'-RACE with molecular barcodes. TCRdb passed the 5' RACE reads through MiXCR, listing each CDR3 protein once. The sample includes fewer than 550,000 distinct CDR3 sequences, less than 6% of them seen just once. With 3 bases removed from V and 4 bases from J, the gap between germline ends came to 14 bases. The CDR3 has 15 residues. Germline CDR1 is SGHKS and CDR2 is YYEKEE (reference sequence). Sequencing was performed on blood, either unsorted or a sorted T cell fraction (not recorded which). The chain carries TRBV5-5 and TRBJ2-1; D may correspond to TRBD1 or TRBD2 (5 bases each). This receptor was identified in a male donor with ankylosing spondylitis. The CDR3 DNA sequence: TGTGCCAGCAGCTCTAGCCAGGGACCGTACAATGAGCAGTTCTTC. Translation: CASSSSQGPYNEQFF.